Shown below are 13 T cell receptor beta chains from a single sample sequenced in a study of blood T cell repertoires in COVID-19 (TCRdb year 2020). Library preparation used the immunoSEQ multiplex PCR assay. The table comes from immuneACCESS by way of TCRdb, which keeps in-frame sequences with V and J called. Part of the clones is missing from these tables; in studies checked, under half for an unresolved V gene and the rest for unknown reasons. In all, the sample holds roughly 200,000 clones, and around nine tenths of those were seen once. Jointly, the top ten make up around 1.5% of the sample. Sample: peripheral blood. The receptor set was obtained from a man younger than 35 with active or convalescent COVID-19.

This rearrangement joins TRBV5-8 to TRBJ1-5, with D possibly matching TRBD1 (6 bases). The V end lost 4 bases, the J end lost 4 bases, and 12 bases lay between the germline ends. This CDR3 region has 14 residues. The germline CDR1 and CDR2 sequences are SGHTS and YDEGEE. The CDR3: CASSAGGPNQPQHF. CDR3 nucleotides: TGTGCCAGCAGCGCGGGGGGCCCAAATCAGCCCCAGCATTTT. Full variable domain (rest looked up from reference TRBV5-8 and TRBJ1-5): EAGVTQSPTHLIKTRGQQATLRCSPISGHTSVYWYQQALGLGLQFLLWYDEGEERNRGNFPPRFSGRQFPNYSSELNVNALELEDSALYLCASSAGGPNQPQHFGDGTRLSIL.

The chain recombines TRBV5-1 with TRBJ1-1, with 8 bases fitting TRBD1. The CDR3 sequence is 14 residues long. The germline CDR1 and CDR2 sequences are SGHRS and YFSETQ. V gave up 3 bases and J gave up 7 bases; unmatched junction bases: 8. DNA for the CDR3: TGCGCCAGCAGCTCGGCAGGGGGCGCGGTTGAAGCTTTCTTT. This codes for CASSSAGGAVEAFF.

This clone was recorded only once. The chain recombines TRBV11-3 with TRBJ2-6; 8 bases fit TRBD1. Germline V gene data show CDR1 as SGHNT and CDR2 as YENEEA. J was trimmed by 0 bases and V by 5 bases; bases with no gene match: 0. There are 15 residues in the CDR3. CDR3 bases: TGTGCCAGCAGCACAGGGGGCTCTGGGGCCAACGTCCTGACTTTC. Its translation is CASSTGGSGANVLTF.

The chain joins TRBV5-1 to TRBJ2-7; D is undetermined. Trimming pared 2 bases from V and 6 bases from J, leaving 15 bases between. Germline lookup yields CDR1 SGHRS and CDR2 YFSETQ. The CDR3 runs 14 residues. The CDR3 here is CASSFSATTSEQYF. Written as DNA, the CDR3 is TGCGCCAGCAGCTTCAGCGCTACGACCTCCGAGCAGTACTTC.

This sequence joins TRBV6-5 and TRBJ1-1; a weak D match, TRBD1 (6 bases). V shed 2 bases and J shed 4 bases, with 14 bases lying between them. Germline V gives CDR1 MNHEY, CDR2 SVGAGI. The CDR3 has 15 amino acids. Here the CDR3 DNA reads TGTGCCAGCAGTTACCCACTTGGGGGCGTCACTGAAGCTTTCTTT. Translated, it gives CASSYPLGGVTEAFF.

This clone appeared a single time. The chain links TRBV6-1 to TRBJ2-6; D uncertain. Trimming cost V 3 bases and J 0 bases, with 6 bases left between them. CDR3 length: 15 amino acids. Germline V gene data show CDR1 as MNHNS and CDR2 as SASEGT. CDR3 sequence (DNA): TGTGCCAGCAGTGATCGGAGCTCTGGGGCCAACGTCCTGACTTTC. Protein sequence: CASSDRSSGANVLTF.

J is TRBJ2-1 and V is TRBV6-5, with 9 bases identical to TRBD2. With 2 bases clipped from V and 4 bases from J, the junction kept 3 bases outside the gene matches. Germline V gene lookup returns CDR1 MNHEY and CDR2 SVGAGI. There are 15 residues in the CDR3. CDR3 residues: CASSYLAGTYNEQFF. As DNA, the CDR3 is TGTGCCAGCAGTTACCTAGCGGGAACATACAATGAGCAGTTCTTC.

This clone was detected only once. The V call is TRBV15, the J call TRBJ2-1, with D possibly being TRBD1 (5 bases). CDR3 length: 14 residues. Per germline, CDR1 LNHNV and CDR2 YYDKDF (reference sequence). V lost 0 bases and J 9 bases, leaving 12 bases between the germline ends. Here the CDR3 DNA reads TGTGCCACCAGCAGAGACGCCCCCCAGGGTGAGCAGTTCTTC. Translating it yields CATSRDAPQGEQFF.

This clone is a singleton in its sample. The rearrangement links TRBV6-2 or TRBV6-3 to TRBJ1-1, with D maybe TRBD1 (6 bases). The CDR3 runs 15 residues. Germline V gene sequence: CDR1 MNHEY, CDR2 SVGEGT. V gave up 2 bases and J gave up 3 bases, with 13 bases separating them. The CDR3 loop reads CASSYGRTADTEAFF. DNA for the CDR3: TGTGCCAGCAGTTACGGAAGGACAGCGGACACTGAAGCTTTCTTT.

To note about this clone: The sample has other DNA sequences that encode this CDR3 too. The chain uses TRBV28 and TRBJ2-7; perhaps TRBD1 as D (6 bases). This CDR3 contains 13 residues. Germline-derived CDR1 and CDR2 are MDHEN and SYDVKM. V lost 2 bases, J lost 3 bases, and 8 bases lay in between. CDR3 residues: CASSLGQLYEQYF. CDR3 DNA sequence: TGTGCCAGCAGTTTAGGACAGCTCTACGAGCAGTACTTC.

The chain combines TRBV4-1 with TRBJ2-5; TRBD1 agrees at 10 bases. Per the germline V gene, CDR1 is MGHRA and CDR2 is YSYEKL. The CDR3 sequence is 15 residues long. V gave up 7 bases and J gave up 5 bases; unmatched junction bases: 10. CDR3 nucleotides: TGCGCCAGCACCTACTGGACAGGGGGAAGGGAGACCCAGTACTTC. Translation: CASTYWTGGRETQYF.

The chain combines TRBV30 with TRBJ2-1; D might be TRBD1 (7 bases). The CDR3 sequence is 13 residues long. The germline V and J ends were trimmed by 0 bases and 9 bases, with 12 bases remaining between them. Germline V CDR1 and CDR2: GTSNPN, SVGIG (reference sequence). This CDR3 reads CAWSVSQGGEQFF. The DNA for the CDR3 is TGTGCCTGGAGTGTATCTCAGGGGGGTGAGCAGTTCTTC.

This sequence joins TRBV30 and TRBJ2-1; TRBD2 agrees at 8 bases. The CDR3 contains 17 residues. The V and J ends lost 3 bases and 5 bases, in that order; junction bases with no gene match: 15. The germline gives CDR1 GTSNPN, CDR2 SVGIG (reference sequence). The CDR3 DNA reads as TGTGCCTGGAGCGGGAGGGCCCTAATGACGAAAAACAATGAGCAGTTCTTC. This sequence encodes CAWSGRALMTKNNEQFF.